This T cell receptor beta chain was documented in a study of somatic mutations in cytotoxic T cells in rheumatoid arthritis. Overall study: Patient blood was drawn as 30 ml EDTA; the draw came right after diagnosis and before any treatment.

Germline loops: CDR1 MRHNA, CDR2 SNTAGT. The V and J ends lost 2 bases and 0 bases respectively, with 6 bases between them. The CDR3 length is 14 residues. TCRdb keeps only in-frame clones here, not all; method: immunoSEQ multiplex PCR. The sample contains roughly 2,200 clones, approximately 79% of which appear only once. Sequenced: CD8+ T cells sorted from blood. The rearrangement links TRBV6-4 to TRBJ2-3; no clear D gene. The sequence derives from a woman in her thirties or forties with rheumatoid arthritis. CDR3 amino acids: CASSDDGSTDTQYF. CDR3 DNA: TGTGCCAGCAGTGACGACGGGAGCACAGATACGCAGTATTTT.